This TCR beta chain came from a study of naive CD8 T cells in extremely preterm neonates. General study points: Compared with older groups, preterm CDR3s were shorter, with fewer N additions and less trimming.

Trimming cost V 4 bases and J 0 bases; bases outside gene matches: 8. The CDR3 runs to 17 residues. Germline V gives CDR1 SGHVS, CDR2 FQNEAQ. Clones were read by immunoSEQ multiplex PCR, and TCRdb kept only the in-frame ones, dropping some. The table lists roughly 5,500 clones, approximately 96% of them singletons. About this clone itself: Its antigen remains unidentified.

The TCR comes from a human donor in good health. The J gene is TRBJ1-4, the V gene TRBV7-8, with 7 bases matching TRBD1. The specimen sequenced was naive CD8+ T cells from blood. CDR3 in DNA: TGTGCCAGCAGCTATGAGACAGGGACCGCAACTAATGAAAAACTGTTTTTT. Translation gives CASSYETGTATNEKLFF.